The 28 T cell receptor beta chains below come from one sample, sequenced in a study of cytomegalovirus exposure and HLA in healthy donors. The PCR ran on 60 Vbeta and 13 Jbeta primers. Measured with immunoSEQ multiplex PCR; TCRdb has only the in-frame clones, and not every one. The sample has roughly 93,000 clones, around 80% seen once. Sequenced input: PBMCs. These receptors were collected from a man aged 25-40 years in good health and CMV-seronegative.

This clone was counted once. The V call is TRBV30, the J call TRBJ1-1, with unresolved D. CDR3 size: 14 residues. Germline-derived CDR1 and CDR2 are GTSNPN and SVGIG (reference sequence). Trimming removed 4 bases from V and 3 bases from J, with 15 bases in between. The CDR3 nucleotides read TGTGCCTGGACCGACTCGTTGATCTACACTGAAGCTTTCTTT. This gives the protein CAWTDSLIYTEAFF.

CDR3 DNA sequence: TGTGCCGGCGGGACAGGGGGCCACGAGCAGTACTTC. It is translated as CAGGTGGHEQYF. The V gene is TRBV7-9, the J gene TRBJ2-7, with TRBD1 identical over 12 bases. The CDR3 runs 12 residues. Germline CDR1 and CDR2: SEHNR and FQNEAQ (reference sequence). Losses at the gene ends were 11 bases for V and 5 bases for J; bases not matched to a gene: 4.

V gene TRBV6-1 combines with J gene TRBJ2-2, with no clear D. Trimming took off 6 bases at V and 0 bases at J, with 8 bases between the two ends. CDR1 and CDR2 (germline): MNHNS, SASEGT. The CDR3 has 14 amino acids. The CDR3 protein is CASSFTANTGELFF. CDR3 in DNA: TGTGCCAGCAGCTTTACAGCGAACACCGGGGAGCTGTTTTTT.

The V and J genes are TRBV5-8 and TRBJ2-1; TRBD2 aligns across 9 bases. The germline V gene has CDR1 SGHTS and CDR2 YDEGEE. J gave up 7 bases and V 6 bases, and 20 bases lay outside the gene matches. There are 18 residues in the CDR3. The CDR3 nucleotides are TGTGCCAGCACCCGGAGGGCTAGCGGGATCCCCTGGGGGAATGAGCAGTTCTTC. Encoded protein: CASTRRASGIPWGNEQFF.

The rearrangement uses TRBV11-2 and TRBJ1-1; D is uncertain. The V end was cut by 5 bases, the J end by 1 base, with 8 bases between. There are 13 residues in the CDR3. Germline CDR1 and CDR2: SGHAT and FQNNGV. CDR3 nucleotides: TGTGCCAGCAGCCAAGACACGAACACTGAAGCTTTCTTT. Protein: CASSQDTNTEAFF.

In this sample, this clone turned up a few times. The rearrangement uses TRBV19 and TRBJ2-2, with D possibly TRBD1 on 6 matching bases. The germline V and J ends were trimmed by 5 bases and 0 bases, with 10 bases remaining between them. CDR3 length: 15 residues. CDR1 LNHDA and CDR2 SQIVND come from the germline V gene (reference sequence). CDR3 sequence: CASSPTGPNTGELFF. The CDR3 nucleotides are TGTGCCAGTAGTCCGACAGGTCCGAACACCGGGGAGCTGTTTTTT.

The chain carries TRBV7-7 and TRBJ2-2, with D possibly TRBD2 on 6 matching bases. Trimming removed 5 bases from V and 11 bases from J, with 18 bases in between. The CDR3 totals 14 residues. CDR1 SSHAT and CDR2 FNYEAQ come from the germline V gene (reference sequence). As DNA, the CDR3 is TGTGCCAGCAGCCGCGGGGCCACGGATGGAGAGCTGTTTTTT. Protein product: CASSRGATDGELFF. Supplemented by reference TRBV7-7 and TRBJ2-2, the full variable domain reads GAGVSQSPRYKVTKRGQDVTLRCDPISSHATLYWYQQALGQGPEFLTYFNYEAQPDKSGLPSDRFSAERPEGSISTLTIQRTEQRDSAMYRCASSRGATDGELFFGEGSRLTVL.

This chain joins TRBV5-4 and TRBJ2-5; 13 bases agree with TRBD2. The V and J ends lost 5 bases and 4 bases, in that order; junction bases with no gene match: 8. The V gene's germline CDR1 is SGHNT and CDR2 YYREEE (reference sequence). The CDR3 has 16 amino acids. The CDR3 DNA sequence: TGTGCCAGCAGTCGAACTAGCGGGGGGGCCGGAGAGACCCAGTACTTC. As protein: CASSRTSGGAGETQYF.

This rearrangement joins TRBV5-1 to TRBJ2-7, with D possibly matching TRBD2 (5 bases). Between the trimmed V and J ends, which lost 0 bases and 2 bases, there was a span of 9 bases. CDR3 length equals 14 residues. Germline values: CDR1 SGHRS, CDR2 YFSETQ. The CDR3 DNA reads TGCGCCAGCAGCTTGGCGGGAAATACCTACGAGCAGTACTTC. It encodes CASSLAGNTYEQYF.

The CDR3, as DNA: TGTGCCAGCAGAACCGGGACTAGCTTTGAGCAGTTCTTC. Its protein is CASRTGTSFEQFF. The rearrangement joins TRBV7-9 to TRBJ2-1; 9 bases are a match to TRBD2. The CDR3 length is 13 residues. Germline V gene sequence: CDR1 SEHNR, CDR2 FQNEAQ (reference sequence). V dropped 6 bases and J dropped 9; count of bases not matched to a gene: 6.

The chain has TRBV2 and TRBJ2-3, with 11 bases that match TRBD2. This CDR3 region has 15 residues. Germline lookup yields CDR1 SNHLY and CDR2 FYNNEI. The J segment lost 3 bases and the V segment lost 10 bases, leaving 9 bases of the junction unmatched. The CDR3 reads CAILQGLAETDTQYF. The CDR3 DNA is TGTGCCATCCTCCAGGGACTAGCGGAAACAGATACGCAGTATTTT.

V usage is TRBV10-3 and J usage is TRBJ1-3; possibly TRBD1 for D (6 bases). V gave up 4 bases and J gave up 0 bases, with 13 bases separating them. The CDR3 is 16 amino acids. Looked up from germline, CDR1 is ENHRY and CDR2 is SYGVKD. The CDR3 reads CAISGSRDNSGNTIYF. CDR3 in DNA: TGTGCCATCAGTGGTTCCAGGGACAACTCTGGAAACACCATATATTTT.

The J gene is TRBJ1-1, the V gene TRBV7-8; tentative D call: TRBD1 (6 bases). Germline lookup yields CDR1 SGHVS and CDR2 FQNEAQ. CDR3 size: 13 residues. V lost 5 bases and J 0 bases, leaving 7 bases between the germline ends. CDR3: CASSRTVNTEAFF. The CDR3 DNA is TGTGCCAGCAGCCGGACAGTGAACACTGAAGCTTTCTTT.

The chain joins TRBV7-2 to TRBJ1-2, with TRBD1 as a possible D gene (6 bases). The V gene's germline CDR1 is SGHTA and CDR2 FQGNSA. The V end lost 5 bases, the J end lost 4 bases, and 14 bases lay between the germline ends. The CDR3 length is 14 residues. CDR3 bases: TGTGCCAGCAGCGCGAGGCAGGGGTCCTATGGCTACACCTTC. Its translation is CASSARQGSYGYTF.

There are a few counts of this clone. The rearrangement uses TRBV7-9 and TRBJ2-5, with D possibly matching TRBD1 (5 bases). V was clipped by 5 bases and J by 1 base, with 14 bases between them. Germline loops: CDR1 SEHNR, CDR2 FQNEAQ (reference sequence). The CDR3 contains 15 residues. The CDR3 DNA reads TGTGCCAGCAGCAGTGGACAAGACTTCCAAGAGACCCAGTACTTC. Amino acids: CASSSGQDFQETQYF.

This clone appeared a few times. The chain joins TRBV7-2 to TRBJ2-7, with unresolved D. This CDR3 contains 14 residues. CDR1 and CDR2 (germline): SGHTA, FQGNSA. Trimming left V 5 bases short and J 3 bases short, with 14 bases between. CDR3 nucleotides: TGTGCCAGCAGCCTCCGGGTCGCGCTCTACGAGCAGTACTTC. Translation: CASSLRVALYEQYF.

The chain has TRBV5-4 and TRBJ2-1; 10 bases line up with TRBD2. Losses at the gene ends were 2 bases for V and 0 bases for J; bases not matched to a gene: 2. The CDR3 is 16 residues long. Germline V gene data show CDR1 as SGHNT and CDR2 as YYREEE (reference sequence). In DNA form, the CDR3 reads TGTGCCAGCAGCTTTGCTAGCGGGAGCTCCTACAATGAGCAGTTCTTC. This gives the protein CASSFASGSSYNEQFF.

The rearrangement joins TRBV6-1 to TRBJ2-7, with a tentative D call TRBD1 (5 bases). Germline V CDR1 and CDR2: MNHNS, SASEGT. Deletions cut 2 bases from V and 5 bases from J, with 16 bases between. The CDR3 covers 15 residues. For the CDR3, the DNA is TGTGCCAGCAGTGAAAAGCCCGGACACAGGAACGAGCAGTACTTC. Protein: CASSEKPGHRNEQYF.

J is TRBJ1-4 and V is TRBV7-8; the D is unclear. V was clipped by 6 bases and J by 2 bases, with 13 bases between them. The CDR3 consists of 15 residues. CDR1 is SGHVS and CDR2 is FQNEAQ in the germline V gene. The CDR3 sequence is CASRLTGSTNEKLFF. In nucleotides, the CDR3 is TGTGCCAGCAGACTTACCGGGTCCACTAATGAAAAACTGTTTTTT.

V is TRBV10-2 and J is TRBJ2-5, with D perhaps TRBD2 (6 bases). The last part of the DNA fits TRBJ2-7 better; the J call may be wrong. CDR3 length: 13 residues. Germline CDR1 reads WSHSY; CDR2 reads SAAADI. Here the CDR3 reads CASKGRSSYEQYF. The CDR3 DNA reads TGCGCCAGCAAAGGGAGGAGCTCCTACGAGCAGTACTTC.

Concerning this clone itself: Additional DNA sequences in this sample encode the identical CDR3. The rearrangement links TRBV5-4 to TRBJ1-6; TRBD1 might be the D (6 bases). The V end lost 5 bases, the J end lost 7 bases, and 13 bases lay between the germline ends. Germline V lookup: CDR1 SGHNT, CDR2 YYREEE (reference sequence). The CDR3 has 14 residues. Here the CDR3 DNA reads TGTGCCAGCAGTACATCAGGGGTGAATTCACCCCTCCACTTT. Its protein product is CASSTSGVNSPLHF.

The V and J genes are TRBV5-1 and TRBJ1-1, with D maybe TRBD1 (5 bases). Trimming removed 6 bases at V and 3 bases at J, with 21 bases between. This CDR3 is 16 amino acids long. Germline CDR1 SGHRS, CDR2 YFSETQ. In nucleotides, the CDR3 is TGCGCCAGCATTGGTGGGGCCGCAGGGAGGGACACTGAAGCTTTCTTT. It is translated as CASIGGAAGRDTEAFF.

V gene TRBV5-6 combines with J gene TRBJ2-7; 10 bases fit TRBD1. With V trimmed by 1 base and J by 5 bases, 3 bases remained unmatched. CDR1 SGHDT and CDR2 YYEEEE come from the germline V gene. CDR3 length equals 14 residues. The CDR3 DNA is TGTGCCAGCAGCTTGAGACAGGGGGCGCACGAGCAGTACTTC. This translates into CASSLRQGAHEQYF.

The J gene is TRBJ2-6, the V gene TRBV27, with 9 bases lining up with TRBD1. The J segment lost 1 base and the V segment lost 2 bases, leaving 0 bases of the junction unmatched. The CDR3 totals 16 residues. Germline CDR1 MNHEY, CDR2 SMNVEV (reference sequence). The CDR3 loop reads CASSLGTGSGANVLTF. CDR3 DNA: TGTGCCAGCAGTTTAGGGACAGGGTCTGGGGCCAACGTCCTGACTTTC.

For the CDR3, the DNA is TGTGCCAGCAGCGGGACAGCCAACTATGGCTACACCTTC. Translated, it gives CASSGTANYGYTF. The chain employs TRBV2 and TRBJ1-2, with 7 bases fitting TRBD1. CDR1 and CDR2 (germline): SNHLY, FYNNEI. With V trimmed by 6 bases and J by 2 bases, 3 bases remained unmatched. This CDR3 has 13 amino acids.

The rearrangement joins TRBV9 to TRBJ1-6, with TRBD1 identical over 7 bases. The V segment lost 0 bases and the J segment 7 bases; nucleotides outside the gene matches: 4. Germline assignment: CDR1 SGDLS and CDR2 YYNGEE. The CDR3 length is 15 residues. The CDR3 spells CASSVGDSWNSPLHF. As DNA, the CDR3 is TGTGCCAGCAGCGTAGGGGACAGTTGGAATTCACCCCTCCACTTT.

This chain links TRBV2 with TRBJ1-2; no clear D gene. V lost 6 bases, J lost 2 bases, and 13 bases lay in between. Germline loops: CDR1 SNHLY, CDR2 FYNNEI. The CDR3 is made up of 14 amino acids. The CDR3 here is CASRETRQNYGYTF. The CDR3 DNA follows: TGTGCCAGCAGGGAGACGCGGCAAAACTATGGCTACACCTTC.

The chain recombines TRBV19 with TRBJ2-7; 13 positions match TRBD2. The germline gives CDR1 LNHDA, CDR2 SQIVND (reference sequence). The CDR3 loop spans 14 amino acids. The V and J ends lost 3 bases and 6 bases, in that order; junction bases with no gene match: 2. CDR3 amino acids: CASSIGTSGTEQYF. CDR3 coding DNA: TGTGCCAGTAGTATCGGGACTAGCGGGACCGAGCAGTACTTC.